This passage covers 25 T cell receptor beta chains from one sample sequenced in a study of CD8 T cells in Susac syndrome. An amount of RNA that ranged from about 0.45 to 1 ug was reverse transcribed with random hexamers. TCRdb re-called the immunoSEQ multiplex PCR reads through MiXCR, storing one row per CDR3 protein. There are 150,000 or so distinct CDR3 sequences in the sample; about 94% occur only once, and more than 0.2% lies in the top ten. The sample comprised CD8+ T cells from PBMCs. The receptors originated from a human donor with multiple sclerosis.

The chain is built from TRBV20-1 and TRBJ2-1, with D possibly matching TRBD1 (6 bases). V lost 1 base, J lost 6 bases, and 28 bases lay in between. CDR3 size: 19 residues. Germline CDR1 and CDR2: DFQATT and SNEGSKA (reference sequence). This CDR3 reads CSARGARDGDVIGGNEQFF. CDR3 coding DNA: TGCAGTGCTAGAGGGGCCCGTGATGGGGACGTTATAGGGGGCAATGAGCAGTTCTTC.

J is TRBJ2-6 and V is TRBV29-1; 9 bases are shared with TRBD1. The J segment lost 0 bases and the V segment lost 3 bases, leaving 6 bases of the junction unmatched. Germline V CDR1 and CDR2: SQVTM, ANQGSEA. The CDR3 length is 17 residues. The CDR3 nucleotides are TGCAGCGTTGAGACTAGGACAGGGGACTCTGGGGCCAACGTCCTGACTTTC. Protein: CSVETRTGDSGANVLTF.

This chain connects TRBV27 to TRBJ2-1; a possible D gene is TRBD2 (6 bases). Germline V gives CDR1 MNHEY, CDR2 SMNVEV (reference sequence). V was pared by 3 bases and J by 4 bases, with 7 bases between. The CDR3 totals 13 residues. CDR3 bases: TGTGCCAGCAGTTTCGGGGGATACAATGAGCAGTTCTTC. Translation gives CASSFGGYNEQFF.

The gene calls are TRBV12-3 or TRBV12-4 and TRBJ2-5, with 16 bases aligning to TRBD2. The CDR3 runs 16 residues. Trimming removed 5 bases from V and 6 bases from J; junction bases left unmatched: 6. The CDR3 DNA reads as TGTGCCAGCAGTCCGGGGACTAGCGGGGGGGCGCAGACCCAGTACTTC. Encoded protein: CASSPGTSGGAQTQYF.

The V and J genes are TRBV2 and TRBJ2-1; 10 nucleotides align to TRBD2. The germline V gene encodes CDR1 SNHLY and CDR2 FYNNEI. The CDR3 length is 15 residues. After removal of 6 bases from V and 5 bases from J, the junction contained 7 bases not matched to a gene. CDR3 coding DNA: TGTGCCAGCAGCGATAGCGGGGGGAAACACAATGAGCAGTTCTTC. Translating it yields CASSDSGGKHNEQFF.

The V call is TRBV27, the J call TRBJ2-5; 12 nucleotides align to TRBD2. Germline CDR1 and CDR2: MNHEY and SMNVEV (reference sequence). The ends lost 4 bases at V and 0 bases at J; junction bases unmatched: 6. This CDR3 comprises 17 residues. Here the CDR3 reads CASSSRLAGVDQETQYF. In DNA form, the CDR3 reads TGTGCCAGCAGTTCCCGACTAGCGGGGGTGGACCAAGAGACCCAGTACTTC.

This chain uses TRBV7-9 with TRBJ2-6; D unresolved. This CDR3 has 15 amino acids. Trimming cost V 4 bases and J 0 bases, with 7 bases left between them. Germline V gene lookup returns CDR1 SEHNR and CDR2 FQNEAQ (reference sequence). Here the CDR3 reads CASSYRDSGANVLTF. CDR3 bases: TGTGCCAGCAGCTACCGCGACTCTGGGGCCAACGTCCTGACTTTC.

The CDR3 sequence is CASSLVGGGDLYEQYF. The CDR3 DNA is TGTGCCAGCAGCTTAGTAGGAGGGGGCGACCTCTACGAGCAGTACTTC. J is TRBJ2-7 and V is TRBV7-9; perhaps TRBD1 as D (7 bases). Trimming pared 1 base from V and 3 bases from J, leaving 16 bases between. Looked up from germline, CDR1 is SEHNR and CDR2 is FQNEAQ (reference sequence). This CDR3 has 16 residues.

The chain is built from TRBV30 and TRBJ1-2; 7 bases are a match to TRBD1. The CDR3 is 14 amino acids. V lost 2 bases to trimming and J lost 4 bases; unmatched junction nucleotides: 7. Germline CDR1 is GTSNPN and CDR2 is SVGIG (reference sequence). Written as DNA, the CDR3 is TGTGCCTGGAGTATAAGCAGGGGGGTCTATGGCTACACCTTC. Amino acids: CAWSISRGVYGYTF.

This clonotype was seen once. CDR3 in DNA: TGCGCCAGCAGGCGACAGTTCTTC. Amino acid sequence: CASRRQFF. The chain has TRBV23-1 and TRBJ2-1; D call uncertain. TRBV23-1 is an ORF; its function is uncertain. V was cut by 6 bases and J by 13 bases, with 4 bases left in between. This CDR3 has 8 residues.

V gene TRBV6-4 combines with J gene TRBJ2-1; maybe TRBD1 (6 bases). CDR3 length: 15 amino acids. Germline V lookup: CDR1 MRHNA, CDR2 SNTAGT. V lost 6 bases to trimming and J lost 5 bases, with 17 bases between them. The CDR3, as DNA: TGTGCCAGCAGCCTCACAGGGTCGGAGAACAATGAGCAGTTCTTC. Translating gives CASSLTGSENNEQFF.

V is TRBV20-1 and J is TRBJ2-7; 9 bases match TRBD1. The CDR3 sequence is 14 residues long. The V segment lost 6 bases and the J segment 3 bases; nucleotides outside the gene matches: 9. Germline V gene data show CDR1 as DFQATT and CDR2 as SNEGSKA (reference sequence). CDR3 loop: CSAPPRTGVYEQYF. CDR3 in DNA: TGCAGTGCACCACCCAGGACAGGGGTCTACGAGCAGTACTTC.

The genes are TRBV29-1 and TRBJ1-2; D not resolved. The V gene lost 0 bases and the J gene lost 1 base, with 6 bases spanning the gap. Germline CDR1 SQVTM, CDR2 ANQGSEA. The CDR3 sequence is 13 residues long. As DNA, the CDR3 is TGCAGCGTTGAAGATCTGGGTAACTATGGCTACACCTTC. Translating gives CSVEDLGNYGYTF.

The V gene is TRBV23-1, the J gene TRBJ1-3, with 7 bases aligning to TRBD1. TRBV23-1 has ORF status, its function being uncertain. The J segment lost 0 bases and the V segment lost 7 bases, leaving 18 bases of the junction unmatched. This CDR3 is 19 amino acids long. As DNA, the CDR3 is TGCGCCAGCATCCAGGGACAGCCAATATTCATCCACTCTGGAAACACCATATATTTT. This encodes CASIQGQPIFIHSGNTIYF.

V is TRBV4-2 and J is TRBJ2-1, with D possibly matching TRBD1 (6 bases). V shed 4 bases and J shed 4 bases, with 11 bases lying between them. From germline, CDR1 is LGHNA and CDR2 YNFKEQ. This CDR3 spans 14 amino acids. The CDR3 bases are TGTGCCAGCAGCCCTGAGGGGGAGTACAATGAGCAGTTCTTC. This sequence encodes CASSPEGEYNEQFF.

This chain links TRBV11-2 with TRBJ2-5, with 7 bases aligning to TRBD1. CDR1 and CDR2 from the germline V gene are SGHAT and FQNNGV. The CDR3 length is 15 residues. V gave up 1 base and J gave up 4 bases; unmatched junction bases: 6. Here the CDR3 reads CASSLGGTVLETQYF. CDR3 bases: TGTGCCAGCAGCTTAGGGGGGACAGTCCTAGAGACCCAGTACTTC.

The genes are TRBV10-2 and TRBJ1-1; D unresolved. CDR1 is WSHSY, CDR2 SAAADI, per germline. Trimming shortened V by 6 bases and J by 2 bases, and 10 bases separated the two germline ends. This CDR3 contains 13 residues. The chain's CDR3 is CASRGRQNTEAFF. CDR3 DNA: TGCGCCAGCAGGGGCAGACAAAACACTGAAGCTTTCTTT.

This sequence joins TRBV27 and TRBJ2-3; TRBD2 is a possible D gene (7 bases). The germline CDR1 and CDR2 sequences are MNHEY and SMNVEV (reference sequence). V lost 0 bases, J lost 6 bases, and 16 bases lay in between. The CDR3 extends over 16 amino acids. The CDR3 DNA is TGTGCCAGCAGTTTATCCGCGGGGGCCAAAATTGATACGCAGTATTTT. It translates to CASSLSAGAKIDTQYF.

V gene TRBV12-3 or TRBV12-4 combines with J gene TRBJ2-3; D not certain. V lost 4 bases and J lost 2, with 16 bases in between. The CDR3 contains 16 residues. In DNA, the CDR3 is TGTGCCAGCAGTTCCTTCACTGTCACCTACACAGATACGCAGTATTTT. Its protein product is CASSSFTVTYTDTQYF.

This rearrangement joins TRBV29-1 to TRBJ2-1, with D possibly matching TRBD1 (6 bases). Germline V gene data show CDR1 as SQVTM and CDR2 as ANQGSEA. The CDR3 length is 13 residues. V was pared by 4 bases and J by 7 bases, with 14 bases between. This CDR3 reads CSVGGPLGNEQFF. CDR3 in DNA: TGCAGCGTTGGGGGGCCTCTTGGGAATGAGCAGTTCTTC.

DNA for the CDR3: TGTGCCAGCAGCTTACGGCCGGACAGGGTCGAGACCCAGTACTTC. It is translated as CASSLRPDRVETQYF. The chain has TRBV7-3 and TRBJ2-5; TRBD1 matches at 8 bases. The germline V gene has CDR1 SGHTA and CDR2 FQGTGA. The CDR3 totals 15 residues. Trimming took 2 bases from V and 5 from J; bases not matched to a gene: 7.

This sequence joins TRBV29-1 and TRBJ2-6, with TRBD2 identical over 7 bases. V lost 1 base, J lost 2 bases, and 14 bases stayed unmatched. CDR1 SQVTM and CDR2 ANQGSEA come from the germline V gene. This CDR3 is 19 amino acids long. CDR3 in amino acids: CSVEGDPSGPGTGANVLTF. CDR3 DNA sequence: TGCAGCGTTGAAGGGGACCCTAGCGGTCCGGGGACTGGGGCCAACGTCCTGACTTTC.

This sequence joins TRBV27 and TRBJ2-7; no firm D call. Trimming stripped 8 bases from V and 0 bases from J, with 5 bases between. Germline assignment: CDR1 MNHEY and CDR2 SMNVEV (reference sequence). The CDR3 totals 11 residues. The CDR3 reads CASESSYEQYF. CDR3 nucleotides: TGTGCCAGCGAAAGCTCCTACGAGCAGTACTTC.

This chain joins TRBV5-4 and TRBJ2-1, with 14 bases that match TRBD2. CDR3 size: 15 residues. From germline, CDR1 is SGHNT and CDR2 YYREEE (reference sequence). V lost 6 bases and J lost 10; bases outside the gene matches: 9. The CDR3 sequence is CASTMTSGGAREQFF. The CDR3 coding sequence is TGTGCCAGCACCATGACTAGCGGGGGGGCACGAGAGCAGTTCTTC.

The J gene is TRBJ2-5, the V gene TRBV20-1, with D maybe TRBD1 (6 bases). Germline values: CDR1 DFQATT, CDR2 SNEGSKA (reference sequence). The V and J ends lost 2 bases and 1 base respectively, with 14 bases between them. There are 15 residues in the CDR3. In DNA, the CDR3 is TGCAGTGCTAGACGTTTGGGGGACATCCAAGAGACCCAGTACTTC. Protein: CSARRLGDIQETQYF.